These T cell receptor beta chains were read from a single sample in a study of T cells after yellow fever vaccination. MiXCR, applied by TCRdb to the 5' RACE reads, yields one record per CDR3 protein. The sample includes about 69,000 distinct CDR3 sequences, 5% to 6.5% of them seen just once. Sample: CD4+ T cells sorted from PBMCs, taken more than 13 days after the first yellow fever vaccination. The origin of the receptors is a young man who received the YFV17D yellow fever vaccine. The CDR3 runs from the conserved cysteine through the conserved F or W. The D gene is left open where the match is weak.

CDR3 length | D gene | J gene | V gene | CDR3 protein
15 | TRBD1 | TRBJ1-2 | TRBV12-3/TRBV12-4 | CASSTGQALNYGYTF
12 | . | TRBJ2-7 | TRBV5-4 | CASSSRPNEQYF
12 | . | TRBJ1-4 | TRBV20-1 | CSASSRIEKLFF
16 | . | TRBJ2-3 | TRBV9 | CVSSVAARGPTDTQYF
15 | TRBD1 | TRBJ2-2 | TRBV7-9 | CASSSRDRGPGELFF
14 | . | TRBJ2-4 | TRBV7-9 | CASTEEVAKNIQYF
14 | TRBD1 | TRBJ2-1 | TRBV7-6 | CASSPTQGANEQFF
15 | . | TRBJ1-5 | TRBV7-2 | CASTTWAGLNQTQHF
12 | TRBD1 | TRBJ2-7 | TRBV5-1 | CASSSPGTVQYF
15 | . | TRBJ2-2 | TRBV12-3/TRBV12-4 | CASSGPGGTTGELFF
14 | . | TRBJ2-7 | TRBV29-1 | CSARLQGNSYEQYF
14 | TRBD2 | TRBJ2-7 | TRBV7-6 | CASSLEGRGDEQYF
16 | . | TRBJ2-3 | TRBV21-1 | CASSTPLKLRTDTQYF
12 | . | TRBJ2-3 | TRBV19 | CASSPRKDTQYF
15 | . | TRBJ1-3 | TRBV7-9 | CASSNSGASGNTIYF
15 | . | TRBJ1-1 | TRBV20-1 | CSARRPGSMNTEAFF
12 | . | TRBJ1-1 | TRBV18 | CASQQGRTEAFF
15 | . | TRBJ2-5 | TRBV5-1 | CASSQGPQVQETQYF
14 | . | TRBJ2-1 | TRBV19 | CASKGVGTYNEQFF
15 | TRBD2 | TRBJ2-1 | TRBV20-1 | CSASTSGGAAREQFF
14 | TRBD2 | TRBJ2-5 | TRBV7-2 | CASSSGGAPETQYF
15 | . | TRBJ1-6 | TRBV20-1 | CSASSPGRRNSPLHF
15 | . | TRBJ1-6 | TRBV20-1 | CSPISHRERYSPLHF
15 | TRBD1 | TRBJ1-2 | TRBV10-3 | CASQPGTGLSYGYTF
15 | TRBD1 | TRBJ2-2 | TRBV2 | CASRGQLVDTGELFF
15 | . | TRBJ2-3 | TRBV21-1 | CASSKPGTVTDTQYF
13 | . | TRBJ2-3 | TRBV12-3/TRBV12-4 | CASSRDWWDTQYF
14 | . | TRBJ2-3 | TRBV7-2 | CASSLGARRDTQYF
14 | . | TRBJ2-3 | TRBV7-6 | CASSLAYSPDTQYF
14 | . | TRBJ1-2 | TRBV20-1 | CSARRAPTFYGYTF
13 | . | TRBJ2-7 | TRBV10-3 | CAISDRVLGEQYF
15 | TRBD1 | TRBJ1-1 | TRBV4-3 | CASSQAGGRATEAFF
14 | . | TRBJ1-5 | TRBV6-1 | CASSELWGNQPQHF
13 | . | TRBJ1-4 | TRBV20-1 | CSAWPTRNEKLFF
14 | TRBD1 | TRBJ2-3 | TRBV3-1 | CASSLPTGPNTQYF
14 | . | TRBJ2-1 | TRBV5-1 | CASSFQEGYNEQFF
14 | . | TRBJ2-3 | TRBV7-3 | CASSLNPVADTQYF
18 | TRBD1 | TRBJ2-5 | TRBV3-1 | CASSQSRFRGHTQETQYF
14 | . | TRBJ1-1 | TRBV4-1 | CASSQVESSTTAFF
14 | . | TRBJ2-2 | TRBV5-1 | CASSLGSRNGELFF
18 | TRBD2 | TRBJ2-2 | TRBV5-5 | CASSFPKTSGGTTGELFF
14 | . | TRBJ2-3 | TRBV4-3 | CASSQEARTDTQYF
14 | TRBD2 | TRBJ2-3 | TRBV10-2 | CASKGDAGVDTQYF
13 | . | TRBJ2-7 | TRBV6-2/TRBV6-3 | CASSYQNRDEQYF
15 | TRBD2 | TRBJ2-5 | TRBV12-3/TRBV12-4 | CASSLMSGGQETQYF
13 | . | TRBJ1-5 | TRBV2 | CASSDEGHQPQHF
16 | . | TRBJ1-6 | TRBV4-3 | CASSQALTRLNSPLHF
14 | . | TRBJ1-6 | TRBV20-1 | CSAMADPYNSPLHF
13 | TRBD1 | TRBJ1-2 | TRBV5-1 | CASSLGDRLETTF
14 | . | TRBJ2-1 | TRBV5-5 | CASSWVGKDNEQFF
12 | . | TRBJ1-2 | TRBV10-3 | CASTDGVYGYTF
13 | . | TRBJ1-4 | TRBV29-1 | CSGRRSLNEKLFF